The 5 T cell receptor beta chains below come from one sample, sequenced in a study of blood T cell repertoires in COVID-19 (dated by TCRdb to 2019 to 2021). The library was built by means of the immunoSEQ multiplex PCR assay. TCRdb provides this immuneACCESS table in a form limited to in-frame rearrangements. Some clones are lacking; in checked studies, under half of them reflect an unresolved V gene, and why the rest are absent is not known. Within this sample are 270,000 or so clones, with around 86% of them counted one time only. Clones ranked in the top ten supply 8.5% to 9% of the sample. The specimen was peripheral blood. These TCRs come from a man aged 40-49 years with active or convalescent COVID-19.

V usage is TRBV24-1 and J usage is TRBJ1-5, with a possible D match to TRBD1 (6 bases). The CDR3 runs to 12 residues. Trimming shortened V by 9 bases and J by 5 bases, and 10 bases separated the two germline ends. In germline, CDR1 is KGHDR, CDR2 SFDVKD. CDR3 DNA sequence: TGTGCCACCTCGACAGGCGATCAGCCCCAGCATTTT. It yields the protein CATSTGDQPQHF.

DNA for the CDR3: TGTGCCAGCAGCTTAGCGCCAGGGGTAGATTCACCCCTCCACTTT. It codes for CASSLAPGVDSPLHF. V gene TRBV7-9 combines with J gene TRBJ1-6; a possible D gene is TRBD1 (6 bases). Trimming removed 0 bases from V and 8 bases from J, with 11 bases in between. This CDR3 contains 15 residues. Germline assignment: CDR1 SEHNR and CDR2 FQNEAQ (reference sequence).

This chain links TRBV30 with TRBJ1-6, with D possibly TRBD1 on 5 matching bases. V shed 1 base and J shed 6 bases, with 7 bases lying between them. CDR3 length: 13 amino acids. CDR1 GTSNPN and CDR2 SVGIG come from the germline V gene (reference sequence). CDR3 amino acids: CAWSGGGNSPLHF. The CDR3 coding sequence is TGTGCCTGGAGTGGGGGGGGTAATTCACCCCTCCACTTT.

This clone was seen only once. The chain uses TRBV9 and TRBJ2-3; 8 nucleotides align to TRBD2. From germline, CDR1 is SGDLS and CDR2 YYNGEE. This CDR3 is 15 amino acids long. J was trimmed by 0 bases and V by 6 bases; bases with no gene match: 6. CDR3 region: CASTPGGPSTDTQYF. In nucleotides, the CDR3 is TGTGCCAGCACCCCGGGAGGGCCCAGCACAGATACGCAGTATTTT.

The CDR3 nucleotides read TGTGCCTGGAGTATTACAGGGTCTAACTATGGCTACACCTTC. Its translation: CAWSITGSNYGYTF. J is TRBJ1-2 and V is TRBV30, with D perhaps matching TRBD1 (6 bases). Germline V gene data show CDR1 as GTSNPN and CDR2 as SVGIG (reference sequence). This CDR3 has 14 amino acids. V shed 2 bases and J shed 0 bases, with 10 bases lying between them.